This T cell receptor beta chain was sequenced in a study of blood T cell repertoires in COVID-19. Looking at the study overall: The analysed material was cDNA or gDNA that came from T cells, B-cell-depleted T cells, or PBMCs.

As handled by the study authors: It was from reference gene primer amplification that nucleated cell counts were estimated. Profiling relied on immunoSEQ multiplex PCR, and the TCRdb table lists in-frame clones only, not all of them. That table is the source of V, J and clone size, and D and trimming were worked out from the DNA. The sample records approximately 380,000 clones, 85% being singletons. With V trimmed by 4 bases and J by 2 bases, 2 bases remained unmatched. Germline lookup yields CDR1 MNHEY and CDR2 SVGAGI. This CDR3 is 15 amino acids long. In this sample, this clone turned up once. The chain recombines TRBV6-5 with TRBJ2-2, with 9 bases fitting TRBD1. The sample comprised peripheral blood. This receptor was taken from a woman younger than 35 with acute or convalescent COVID-19. CDR3 loop: CASSWGQGNTGELFF. Written as DNA, the CDR3 is TGTGCCAGCAGTTGGGGACAGGGTAACACCGGGGAGCTGTTTTTT.